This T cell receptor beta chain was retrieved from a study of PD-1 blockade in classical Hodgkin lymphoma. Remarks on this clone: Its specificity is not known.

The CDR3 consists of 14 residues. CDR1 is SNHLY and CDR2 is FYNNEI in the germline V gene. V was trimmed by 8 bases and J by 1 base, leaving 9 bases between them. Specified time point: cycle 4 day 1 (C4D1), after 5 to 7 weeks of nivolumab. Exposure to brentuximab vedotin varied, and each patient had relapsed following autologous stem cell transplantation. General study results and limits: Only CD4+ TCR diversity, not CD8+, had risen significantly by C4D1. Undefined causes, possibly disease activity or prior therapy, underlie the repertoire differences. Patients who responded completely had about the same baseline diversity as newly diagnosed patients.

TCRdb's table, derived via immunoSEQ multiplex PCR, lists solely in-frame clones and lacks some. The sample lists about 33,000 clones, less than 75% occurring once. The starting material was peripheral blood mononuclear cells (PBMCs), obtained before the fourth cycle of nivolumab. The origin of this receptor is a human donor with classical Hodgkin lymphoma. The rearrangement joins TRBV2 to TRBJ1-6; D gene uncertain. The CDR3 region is CASQEPSYNSPLHF. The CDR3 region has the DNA TGTGCCAGCCAGGAGCCTTCCTATAATTCACCCCTCCACTTT.